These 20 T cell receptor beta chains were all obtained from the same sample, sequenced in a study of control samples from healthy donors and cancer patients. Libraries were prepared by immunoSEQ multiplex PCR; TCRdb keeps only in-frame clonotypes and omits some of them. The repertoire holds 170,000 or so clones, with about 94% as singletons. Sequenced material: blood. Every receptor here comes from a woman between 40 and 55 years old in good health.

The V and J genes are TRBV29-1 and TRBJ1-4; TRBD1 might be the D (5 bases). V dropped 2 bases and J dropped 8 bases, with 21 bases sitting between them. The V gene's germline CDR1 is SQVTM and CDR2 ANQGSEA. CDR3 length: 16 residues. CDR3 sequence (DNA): TGCAGCGTTGAACGGTCGTACGGGGGTGGGAGAGAAAAACTGTTTTTT. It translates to CSVERSYGGGREKLFF.

For the CDR3, the DNA is TGTGCCACCAGCAGAGCCCCCCTAGAGCCCCAGCATTTT. This codes for CATSRAPLEPQHF. The chain has TRBV15 and TRBJ1-5; D call uncertain. CDR1 LNHNV and CDR2 YYDKDF come from the germline V gene (reference sequence). The CDR3 spans 13 residues. Trimming removed 1 base at V and 8 bases at J, with 9 bases between.

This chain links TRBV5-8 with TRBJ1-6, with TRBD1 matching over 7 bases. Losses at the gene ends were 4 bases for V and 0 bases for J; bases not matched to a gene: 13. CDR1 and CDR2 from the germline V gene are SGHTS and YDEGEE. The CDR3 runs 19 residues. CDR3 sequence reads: CASSGGRTGLSSYNSPLHF. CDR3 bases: TGTGCCAGCAGCGGGGGGAGGACAGGCCTGAGCTCCTATAATTCACCCCTCCACTTT.

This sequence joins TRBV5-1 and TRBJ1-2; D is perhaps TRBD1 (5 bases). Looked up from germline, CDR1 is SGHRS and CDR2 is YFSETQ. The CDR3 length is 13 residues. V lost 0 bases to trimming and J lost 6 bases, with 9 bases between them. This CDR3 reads CASSLGAGNGYTF. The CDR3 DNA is TGCGCCAGCAGCTTGGGGGCAGGGAATGGCTACACCTTC.

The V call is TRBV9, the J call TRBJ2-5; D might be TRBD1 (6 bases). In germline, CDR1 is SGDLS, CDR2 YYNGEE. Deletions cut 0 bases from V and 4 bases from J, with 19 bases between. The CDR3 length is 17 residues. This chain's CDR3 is CASSVAAAGVLSETQYF. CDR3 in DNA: TGTGCCAGCAGCGTAGCTGCGGCAGGGGTCCTTTCAGAGACCCAGTACTTC.

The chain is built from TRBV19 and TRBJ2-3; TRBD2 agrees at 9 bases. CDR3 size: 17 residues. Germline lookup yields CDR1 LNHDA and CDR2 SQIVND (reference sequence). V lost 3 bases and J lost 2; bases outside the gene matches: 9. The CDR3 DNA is TGTGCCAGTAGTATCCTCGCTAGCGGGGTTACCACAGATACGCAGTATTTT. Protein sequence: CASSILASGVTTDTQYF.

The CDR3, as DNA: TGTGCCAGCAGTTATTCGTCCAGGCCGCTTTATGGCTACACCTTC. Its translation: CASSYSSRPLYGYTF. The J gene is TRBJ1-2, the V gene TRBV6-2 or TRBV6-3; D uncertain. This CDR3 is 15 amino acids long. Germline V gene data show CDR1 as MNHEY and CDR2 as SVGEGT. With 3 bases removed from V and 5 bases from J, the gap between germline ends came to 16 bases.

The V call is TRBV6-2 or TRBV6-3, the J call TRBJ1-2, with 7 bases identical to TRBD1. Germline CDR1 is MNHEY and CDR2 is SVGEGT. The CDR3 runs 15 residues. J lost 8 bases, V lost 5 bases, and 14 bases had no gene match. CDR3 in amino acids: CASSPDRAPSAGYTF. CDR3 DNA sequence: TGTGCCAGCAGTCCCGACAGGGCCCCCTCCGCGGGCTACACCTTC.

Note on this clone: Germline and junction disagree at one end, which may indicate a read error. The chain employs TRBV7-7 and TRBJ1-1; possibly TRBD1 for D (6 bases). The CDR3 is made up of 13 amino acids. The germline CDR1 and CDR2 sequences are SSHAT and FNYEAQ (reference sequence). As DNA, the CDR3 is TGTGCTAGCAGCTCGACGACAGGCACTGAAGCTTTCTTT. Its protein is CASSSTTGTEAFF.

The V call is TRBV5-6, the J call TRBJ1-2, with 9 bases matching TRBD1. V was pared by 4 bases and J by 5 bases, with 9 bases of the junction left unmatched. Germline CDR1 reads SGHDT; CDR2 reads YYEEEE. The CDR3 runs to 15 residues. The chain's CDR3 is CASSRGQGISYGYTF. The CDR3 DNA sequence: TGTGCCAGCAGCCGTGGACAGGGGATTTCATATGGCTACACCTTC.

The CDR3 DNA reads TGTGCCAGCAGCTTAAAAGGGGGGGGACAGTTCTCCTACGAGCAGTACTTC. This sequence encodes CASSLKGGGQFSYEQYF. V is TRBV7-2 and J is TRBJ2-7; D possibly matches TRBD1 or TRBD2 (7 bases each). Between the trimmed V and J ends, which lost 2 bases and 0 bases, there was a span of 17 bases. Germline loops: CDR1 SGHTA, CDR2 FQGNSA. The CDR3 extends over 17 amino acids. Combining the CDR3 with reference TRBV7-2 and TRBJ2-7 gives the whole variable domain GAGVSQSPSNKVTEKGKDVELRCDPISGHTALYWYRQSLGQGLEFLIYFQGNSAPDKSGLPSDRFSAERTGGSVSTLTIQRTQQEDSAVYLCASSLKGGGQFSYEQYFGPGTRLTVT.

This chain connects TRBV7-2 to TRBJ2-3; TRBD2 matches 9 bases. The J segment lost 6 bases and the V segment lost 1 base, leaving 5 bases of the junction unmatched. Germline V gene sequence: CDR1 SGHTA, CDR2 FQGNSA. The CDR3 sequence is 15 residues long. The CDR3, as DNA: TGTGCCAGCAGCTTAGTGGGACTAGCATCCGATACGCAGTATTTT. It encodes CASSLVGLASDTQYF.

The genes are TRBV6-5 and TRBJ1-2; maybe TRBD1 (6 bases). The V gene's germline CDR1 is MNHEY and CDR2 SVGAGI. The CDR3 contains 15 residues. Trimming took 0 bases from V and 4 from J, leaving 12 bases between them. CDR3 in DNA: TGTGCCAGCAGTTACTCTCGTCGAGGGGGCTATGGCTACACCTTC. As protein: CASSYSRRGGYGYTF.

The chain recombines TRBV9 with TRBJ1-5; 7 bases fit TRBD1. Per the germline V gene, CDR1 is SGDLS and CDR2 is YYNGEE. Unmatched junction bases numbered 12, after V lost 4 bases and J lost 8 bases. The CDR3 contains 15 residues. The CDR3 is CASSLAAGGREPQHF. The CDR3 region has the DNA TGTGCCAGCAGCCTAGCGGCAGGGGGTAGGGAGCCCCAGCATTTT. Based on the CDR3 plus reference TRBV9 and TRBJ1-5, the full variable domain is DSGVTQTPKHLITATGQRVTLRCSPRSGDLSVYWYQQSLDQGLQFLIQYYNGEERAKGNILERFSAQQFPDLHSELNLSSLELGDSALYFCASSLAAGGREPQHFGDGTRLSIL.

In nucleotides, the CDR3 is TGTGCCAGCAGGAGAATGGGGGTCTATGGCTACACCTTC. This encodes CASRRMGVYGYTF. The rearrangement joins TRBV2 to TRBJ1-2, with D perhaps matching TRBD1 (5 bases). Trimming shortened V by 6 bases and J by 4 bases, and 12 bases separated the two germline ends. Germline CDR1 SNHLY, CDR2 FYNNEI. The CDR3 totals 13 residues.

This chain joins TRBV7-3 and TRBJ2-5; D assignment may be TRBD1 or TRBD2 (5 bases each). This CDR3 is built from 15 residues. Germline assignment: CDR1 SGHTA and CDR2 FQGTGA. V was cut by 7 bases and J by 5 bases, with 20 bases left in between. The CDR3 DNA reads TGTGCCAGCACCACAATGGGACGGATCGGGGAGACCCAGTACTTC. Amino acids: CASTTMGRIGETQYF.

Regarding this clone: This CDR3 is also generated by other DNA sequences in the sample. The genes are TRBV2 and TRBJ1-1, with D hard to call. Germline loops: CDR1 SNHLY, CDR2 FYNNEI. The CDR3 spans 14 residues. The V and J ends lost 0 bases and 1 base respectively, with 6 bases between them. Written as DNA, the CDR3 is TGTGCCAGCAGTGAAGCGCGGGGGAACACTGAAGCTTTCTTT. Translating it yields CASSEARGNTEAFF.

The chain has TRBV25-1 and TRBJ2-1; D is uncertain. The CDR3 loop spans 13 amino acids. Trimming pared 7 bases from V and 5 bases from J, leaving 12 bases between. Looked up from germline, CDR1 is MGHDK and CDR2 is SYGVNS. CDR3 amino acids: CASTGDAHNEQFF. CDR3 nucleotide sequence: TGTGCCAGCACTGGCGACGCTCACAATGAGCAGTTCTTC.

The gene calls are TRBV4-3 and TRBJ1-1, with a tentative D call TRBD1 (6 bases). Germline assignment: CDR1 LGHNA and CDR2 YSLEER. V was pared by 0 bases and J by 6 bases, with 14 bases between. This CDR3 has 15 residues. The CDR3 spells CASSQERGRISEAFF. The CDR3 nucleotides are TGCGCCAGCAGCCAAGAGCGGGGGCGAATCTCTGAAGCTTTCTTT.

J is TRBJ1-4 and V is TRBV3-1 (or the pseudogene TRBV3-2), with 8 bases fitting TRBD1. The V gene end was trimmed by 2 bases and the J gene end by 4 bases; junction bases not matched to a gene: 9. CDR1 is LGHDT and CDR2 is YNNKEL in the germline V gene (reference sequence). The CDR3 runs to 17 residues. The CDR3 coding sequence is TGTGCCAGCAGCCAAAACGCTCAGGGGGCGGGTAATGAAAAACTGTTTTTT. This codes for CASSQNAQGAGNEKLFF.